One sample yielded the 29 T cell receptor beta chains listed below, sequenced in a study of T cells in Graves' hyperthyroidism and ophthalmopathy. TCR beta CDR3 regions were amplified from RNA transcripts. In the first-round RT-PCR of the TCR CDR3, the HTBI primer set was used. TCRdb reprocessed the multiplex PCR reads with MiXCR, giving one entry per CDR3 protein. The sample lists 400,000 to 500,000 distinct CDR3 sequences; approximately 15% were seen once. Sequenced: blood. The origin of the receptors is a man aged 18 to 29 with Graves' ophthalmopathy.

At least ten counts were recorded for this clonotype. The J gene is TRBJ2-7, the V gene TRBV6-1; possible D gene TRBD1, 6 bases. Germline loops: CDR1 MNHNS, CDR2 SASEGT. The CDR3 has 11 amino acids. V was shortened by 8 bases and J by 3 bases, with 8 bases between the two germline ends. The CDR3 bases are TGTGCCAGCCAAGGGGGCTACGAGCAGTACTTC. Amino acid sequence: CASQGGYEQYF.

Only a few counts were recorded for this clonotype. V usage is TRBV15 and J usage is TRBJ2-5; TRBD2 might be the D (5 bases). Germline CDR1 is LNHNV and CDR2 is YYDKDF (reference sequence). This CDR3 is built from 15 residues. The V and J ends lost 2 bases and 5 bases respectively, with 15 bases between them. The CDR3 reads CATSRSGGVGETQYF. CDR3 DNA sequence: TGTGCCACCAGCAGATCCGGAGGAGTAGGGGAGACCCAGTACTTC.

With respect to this clonotype: This may come from a read error, since a much larger clone is one base off. The chain recombines TRBV5-1 with TRBJ1-2, with D perhaps TRBD1 (5 bases). This CDR3 comprises 14 residues. Germline CDR1 and CDR2: SGHRS and YFSETQ. CDR3 sequence (DNA): TGTGCCAGCAGCTTAGGGGTGGAGGGCTCTGGCTGCACCTTC. This translates into CASSLGVEGSGCTF.

This clonotype showed up many times. The chain recombines TRBV6-6 with TRBJ2-3, with TRBD2 identical over 8 bases. Trimming took 2 bases from V and 1 from J; bases not matched to a gene: 8. The CDR3 is made up of 17 amino acids. Germline values: CDR1 MNHNY, CDR2 SVGAGI (reference sequence). CDR3 protein: CASSYATGGAGTDTQYF. Written as DNA, the CDR3 is TGTGCCAGCAGTTACGCTACCGGGGGGGCTGGCACAGATACGCAGTATTTT.

This clonotype was counted many times. The chain is built from TRBV6-1 and TRBJ2-2; no clear D. The V gene lost 6 bases and the J gene lost 0 bases, with 8 bases spanning the gap. The CDR3 has 14 residues. CDR1 is MNHNS, CDR2 SASEGT, per germline. The CDR3 nucleotides are TGTGCCAGCAGGGCGGTCGCGAACACCGGGGAGCTGTTTTTT. Its protein is CASRAVANTGELFF.

There are many counts of this clonotype. The chain employs TRBV3-1 and TRBJ1-4, with TRBD1 identical over 8 bases. V dropped 7 bases and J dropped 0; count of bases not matched to a gene: 4. Germline lookup yields CDR1 LGHDT and CDR2 YNNKEL (reference sequence). The CDR3 totals 15 residues. The chain's CDR3 is CASTYRGATNEKLFF. CDR3 DNA sequence: TGTGCCAGCACCTACAGGGGGGCAACTAATGAAAAACTGTTTTTT.

This clonotype was counted only a few times. This chain uses TRBV5-1 with TRBJ1-3, with D unclear. With 0 bases removed from V and 0 bases from J, the gap between germline ends came to 19 bases. Germline CDR1 SGHRS, CDR2 YFSETQ. This CDR3 has 19 amino acids. The CDR3 nucleotides are TGCGCCAGCAGCTTGGTGGCAGATTCCTCCATCGTCTCTGGAAACACCATATATTTT. Translated: CASSLVADSSIVSGNTIYF. Looking up the rest from reference TRBV5-1 and TRBJ1-3 gives the full variable domain: KAGVTQTPRYLIKTRGQQVTLSCSPISGHRSVSWYQQTPGQGLQFLFEYFSETQRNKGNFPGRFSGRQFSNSRSEMNVSTLELGDSALYLCASSLVADSSIVSGNTIYFGEGSWLTVV.

V gene TRBV5-1 combines with J gene TRBJ2-3, with 10 bases fitting TRBD2. Per germline, CDR1 SGHRS and CDR2 YFSETQ. V lost 0 bases to trimming and J lost 11 bases; unmatched junction nucleotides: 15. The CDR3 totals 17 residues. Here the CDR3 reads CASSLDLAGVGSLGQYF. DNA of the CDR3: TGCGCCAGCAGCTTGGACCTAGCGGGAGTGGGATCTTTAGGGCAGTATTTT.

The rearrangement joins TRBV20-1 to TRBJ2-3, with 9 bases lining up with TRBD2. Germline CDR1 DFQATT, CDR2 SNEGSKA (reference sequence). The CDR3 contains 15 residues. V shed 1 base, J shed 6 bases, and the junction held 8 bases outside the gene matches. The CDR3 sequence: CSARVIAGAGDTQYF. The CDR3 DNA is TGCAGTGCTAGAGTAATAGCGGGAGCAGGGGATACGCAGTATTTT.

This clonotype was observed at least ten times. The chain carries TRBV7-9 and TRBJ1-2; 8 bases fit TRBD1. The J segment lost 8 bases and the V segment lost 5 bases, leaving 16 bases of the junction unmatched. The CDR3 has 16 residues. Germline CDR1 SEHNR, CDR2 FQNEAQ (reference sequence). The CDR3 DNA sequence: TGTGCCAGCAGCCCGTTTACTTCCGGGACAGGAGTCGGCTACACCTTC. Its protein is CASSPFTSGTGVGYTF.

This clonotype was recorded at least ten times. The CDR3 protein is CASRLAGEVDTQYF. CDR3 bases: TGTGCCAGCAGACTAGCGGGGGAAGTAGATACGCAGTATTTT. The chain employs TRBV6-2 or TRBV6-3 and TRBJ2-3, with TRBD2 matching over 11 bases. Germline CDR1 reads MNHEY; CDR2 reads SVGEGT. After removal of 6 bases from V and 5 bases from J, the junction contained 4 bases not matched to a gene. CDR3 length: 14 residues.

This chain uses TRBV10-3 with TRBJ2-6; 7 nucleotides line up with TRBD1. The CDR3 totals 15 residues. Germline trimming cut 6 bases from V and 1 base from J; bases unmatched to any gene: 3. Germline V lookup: CDR1 ENHRY, CDR2 SYGVKD. The CDR3 DNA reads as TGTGCCATCAGAGAGGGACAGTCTGGGGCCAACGTCCTGACTTTC. Translating gives CAIREGQSGANVLTF.

This clonotype showed up many times. The chain joins TRBV5-1 to TRBJ1-1; D is uncertain. The V end was cut by 4 bases, the J end by 1 base, with 8 bases between. Per germline, CDR1 SGHRS and CDR2 YFSETQ. CDR3 length: 13 residues. DNA of the CDR3: TGCGCCAGCAGCCCCGAGGCGAACACTGAAGCTTTCTTT. This sequence encodes CASSPEANTEAFF.

There are a few counts of this clonotype. V usage is TRBV4-1 and J usage is TRBJ2-7; 7 bases are a match to TRBD1. Looked up from germline, CDR1 is MGHRA and CDR2 is YSYEKL. CDR3 length: 16 amino acids. Unmatched junction bases numbered 7, after V lost 0 bases and J lost 2 bases. The CDR3 DNA sequence: TGCGCCAGCAGCCAAGATGCAGCGCAGGGGGCCTACGAGCAGTACTTC. Translated, it gives CASSQDAAQGAYEQYF.

This chain links TRBV10-3 with TRBJ2-2, with D perhaps TRBD2 (5 bases). CDR1 is ENHRY and CDR2 is SYGVKD in the germline V gene. This CDR3 comprises 13 residues. V was cut by 8 bases and J by 3 bases, with 10 bases left in between. This CDR3 is CAIREGYTGELFF. The CDR3 bases are TGTGCCATCCGGGAAGGGTACACCGGGGAGCTGTTTTTT.

Only a few counts were recorded for this clonotype. The V and J genes are TRBV20-1 and TRBJ2-7, with D unresolved. The CDR3 length is 12 residues. Germline V gene data show CDR1 as DFQATT and CDR2 as SNEGSKA (reference sequence). The V end was cut by 6 bases, the J end by 4 bases, with 13 bases between. CDR3 residues: CSAAVQAYEQYF. DNA for the CDR3: TGCAGTGCCGCCGTCCAGGCTTACGAGCAGTACTTC.

This clonotype was observed many times. The V and J genes are TRBV27 and TRBJ1-4; D may be TRBD1 (5 bases). The ends were cut back, 2 bases at V and 5 bases at J, with 15 bases in the middle. The V gene's germline CDR1 is MNHEY and CDR2 SMNVEV (reference sequence). This CDR3 spans 16 amino acids. The CDR3 nucleotides read TGTGCCAGCAGTTTACCGGGATCAGGGAAGAATGAAAAACTGTTTTTT. Protein: CASSLPGSGKNEKLFF.

Ten or more counts support this clonotype. This sequence joins TRBV7-2 and TRBJ2-1; the D gene is possibly TRBD2 (5 bases). The germline CDR1 and CDR2 sequences are SGHTA and FQGNSA. V was pared by 0 bases and J by 1 base, with 10 bases between. The CDR3 covers 16 residues. CDR3 amino acids: CASSLAAAGSYNEQFF. In nucleotides, the CDR3 is TGTGCCAGCAGCTTAGCGGCGGCGGGTTCCTACAATGAGCAGTTCTTC. The variable domain in full, completed from reference TRBV7-2 and TRBJ2-1, reads GAGVSQSPSNKVTEKGKDVELRCDPISGHTALYWYRQSLGQGLEFLIYFQGNSAPDKSGLPSDRFSAERTGGSVSTLTIQRTQQEDSAVYLCASSLAAAGSYNEQFFGPGTRLTVL.

This clonotype has at least ten counts. The rearrangement uses TRBV7-2 and TRBJ2-5; 7 bases fit TRBD2. The CDR3 consists of 14 residues. The germline gives CDR1 SGHTA, CDR2 FQGNSA. Trimming cost V 4 bases and J 5 bases; bases outside gene matches: 7. In DNA, the CDR3 is TGTGCCAGCAGCTCCGGACTTAGCGGGGAGACCCAGTACTTC. It translates to CASSSGLSGETQYF.

This clonotype was seen ten or more times. The chain links TRBV7-6 to TRBJ2-7, with 8 positions matching TRBD1. The CDR3 has 16 residues. In germline, CDR1 is SGHVS, CDR2 FNYEAQ. V was clipped by 5 bases and J by 3 bases; unmatched bases: 12. The CDR3 is CASSRDRIPPFYEQYF. DNA for the CDR3: TGTGCCAGCAGCCGGGACAGGATCCCCCCCTTCTACGAGCAGTACTTC.

The J gene is TRBJ2-6, the V gene TRBV12-3 or TRBV12-4; D perhaps matches TRBD1 (5 bases). The CDR3 contains 17 residues. V was shortened by 6 bases and J by 0 bases, with 15 bases between the two germline ends. Here the CDR3 DNA reads TGTGCCAGCAGCGTAGTAGGGGCTCCCTCTGGGGCCAACGTCCTGACTTTC. It is translated as CASSVVGAPSGANVLTF.

There are many counts of this clonotype. This chain joins TRBV3-1 and TRBJ2-3; the D gene could be TRBD1 or TRBD2 (6 bases each). This CDR3 contains 17 residues. Germline lookup yields CDR1 LGHDT and CDR2 YNNKEL (reference sequence). V was clipped by 0 bases and J by 3 bases, with 16 bases between them. The CDR3 here is CASSQDRITGRTDTQYF. As DNA, the CDR3 is TGTGCCAGCAGCCAAGATCGCATTACAGGGAGGACAGATACGCAGTATTTT.

In its sample, this clonotype was seen many times. This sequence joins TRBV20-1 and TRBJ1-5; no clear D. The CDR3 is 13 residues long. Germline V gives CDR1 DFQATT, CDR2 SNEGSKA (reference sequence). Trimming took off 0 bases at V and 14 bases at J, with 17 bases between the two ends. The CDR3: CSARDGSWPAEHF. The DNA of the CDR3 is TGCAGTGCTAGAGATGGGAGCTGGCCAGCAGAGCATTTT.

This clonotype was recorded many times. This chain connects TRBV28 to TRBJ2-1; the D gene is possibly TRBD2 (5 bases). The CDR3 is made up of 12 amino acids. Trimming pared 4 bases from V and 8 bases from J, leaving 9 bases between. Germline V gene sequence: CDR1 MDHEN, CDR2 SYDVKM. As DNA, the CDR3 is TGTGCCAGCAGTTCCAGGACTGATGAGCAGTTCTTC. It yields the protein CASSSRTDEQFF.

This clonotype has only a few counts. The V and J genes are TRBV5-4 and TRBJ2-2, with 8 bases identical to TRBD1. The germline V gene encodes CDR1 SGHNT and CDR2 YYREEE (reference sequence). V shed 4 bases, J shed 6 bases, and the junction held 8 bases outside the gene matches. The CDR3 length is 15 residues. The CDR3 protein is CASSIGQGRAGELFF. DNA of the CDR3: TGTGCCAGCAGCATCGGACAGGGAAGGGCCGGGGAGCTGTTTTTT. Variable domain in full (rest from reference TRBV5-4 and TRBJ2-2): ETGVTQSPTHLIKTRGQQVTLRCSSQSGHNTVSWYQQALGQGPQFIFQYYREEENGRGNFPPRFSGLQFPNYSSELNVNALELDDSALYLCASSIGQGRAGELFFGEGSRLTVL.

This clonotype has more than one count but fewer than ten. The V and J genes are TRBV19 and TRBJ2-7, with D possibly matching TRBD2 (5 bases). V dropped 3 bases and J dropped 3 bases, with 12 bases sitting between them. The V gene's germline CDR1 is LNHDA and CDR2 SQIVND (reference sequence). This CDR3 is built from 14 residues. Here the CDR3 DNA reads TGTGCCAGTAGTATTTTTGGAGGTCACTACGAGCAGTACTTC. It codes for CASSIFGGHYEQYF.

Of note for this clonotype: It may be a read error: a sequence one base away is much more abundant. The chain joins TRBV24-1 to TRBJ2-7; D might be TRBD1 or TRBD2, each matching 5 bases. Per germline, CDR1 KGHDR and CDR2 SFDVKD. V gave up 7 bases and J gave up 4 bases, with 13 bases separating them. The CDR3 sequence is 13 residues long. This chain's CDR3 is CATSRGSVYEQYF. The CDR3 nucleotides are TGTGCCACCAGCCGGGGCTCGGTATACGAGCAGTACTTC.

This clonotype was observed a few times. With a much larger clone just one base away, this may be a read error. The V call is TRBV15, the J call TRBJ2-1; 7 nucleotides match TRBD1. This CDR3 has 15 amino acids. Germline trimming cut 6 bases from V and 3 bases from J; bases unmatched to any gene: 8. In germline, CDR1 is LNHNV, CDR2 YYDKDF (reference sequence). This CDR3 is CATRDDRAYYNEQFF. In nucleotides, the CDR3 is TGTGCCACCAGGGACGACAGGGCCTACTACAATGAGCAGTTCTTC.

This clonotype appeared a single time. This chain links TRBV6-1 with TRBJ1-3; weak D call: TRBD1 (5 bases). CDR1 and CDR2 (germline): MNHNS, SASEGT. CDR3 length: 15 amino acids. V lost 4 bases and J lost 0, with 10 bases in between. The DNA of the CDR3 is TGTGCCAGCAGTGGGGGCAGTCTCTCTGGAAACACCATATATTTT. Translation: CASSGGSLSGNTIYF.